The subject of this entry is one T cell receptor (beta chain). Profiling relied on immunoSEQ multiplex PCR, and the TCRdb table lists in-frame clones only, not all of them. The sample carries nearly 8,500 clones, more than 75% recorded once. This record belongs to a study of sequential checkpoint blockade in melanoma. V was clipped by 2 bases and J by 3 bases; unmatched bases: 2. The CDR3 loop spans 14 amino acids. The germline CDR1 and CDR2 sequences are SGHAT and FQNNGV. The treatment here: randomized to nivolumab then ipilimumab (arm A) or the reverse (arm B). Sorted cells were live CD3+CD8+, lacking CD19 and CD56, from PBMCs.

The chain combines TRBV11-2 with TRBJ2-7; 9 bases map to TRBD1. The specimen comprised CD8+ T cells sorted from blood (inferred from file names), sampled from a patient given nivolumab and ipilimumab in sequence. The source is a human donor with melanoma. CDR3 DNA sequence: TGTGCCAGCAGCTTAATGGGACAGGGCTACGAGCAGTACTTC. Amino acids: CASSLMGQGYEQYF.